Below are 23 T cell receptor beta chains sequenced from a single sample in a study of CD8 T cells in Susac syndrome. After extraction with the RNeasy kit, about 0.45 to 1 ug of the RNA was reverse transcribed using random hexamers. TCRdb recomputed calls from the immunoSEQ multiplex PCR reads with MiXCR, one row per CDR3 protein. The sample consists of about 150,000 distinct CDR3 sequences, about 94% of them appearing once. The specimen sequenced was CD8+ T cells from PBMCs. The receptors were gathered from a human donor with multiple sclerosis.

This clonotype was seen once. The V gene is TRBV20-1, the J gene TRBJ2-3; D call uncertain. The germline CDR1 and CDR2 sequences are DFQATT and SNEGSKA (reference sequence). V shed 8 bases and J shed 3 bases, with 18 bases lying between them. The CDR3 loop spans 14 amino acids. The CDR3 spells CSTQTGTQTDTQYF. The CDR3 region has the DNA TGCAGTACCCAAACGGGTACCCAAACAGATACGCAGTATTTT.

The chain joins TRBV29-1 to TRBJ1-1; D is ambiguous. CDR3 length: 12 amino acids. Germline V gives CDR1 SQVTM, CDR2 ANQGSEA. Trimming took off 4 bases at V and 1 base at J, with 7 bases between the two ends. CDR3 sequence (DNA): TGCAGCGTTGTTCCTGGGAACACTGAAGCTTTCTTT. Its protein product is CSVVPGNTEAFF.

The chain employs TRBV2 and TRBJ2-1, with a weak D call TRBD1 (5 bases). Germline loops: CDR1 SNHLY, CDR2 FYNNEI. The V gene lost 0 bases and the J gene lost 10 bases, with 16 bases spanning the gap. This CDR3 region has 15 residues. This CDR3 reads CASSEATRTKGEQFF. The CDR3 DNA reads TGTGCCAGCAGTGAAGCAACCAGGACCAAGGGGGAGCAGTTCTTC.

The CDR3: CASSSRGEETQYF. CDR3 coding DNA: TGTGCCAGCAGTAGTCGTGGGGAGGAGACCCAGTACTTC. V is TRBV9 and J is TRBJ2-5; possible D gene TRBD2, 5 bases. The V gene's germline CDR1 is SGDLS and CDR2 YYNGEE. The CDR3 loop spans 13 amino acids. Trimming stripped 5 bases from V and 5 bases from J, with 13 bases between.

The chain carries TRBV20-1 and TRBJ1-2, with 9 nucleotides matching TRBD1. CDR3 length: 11 amino acids. With V trimmed by 5 bases and J by 8 bases, 3 bases remained unmatched. The germline V gene has CDR1 DFQATT and CDR2 SNEGSKA (reference sequence). The CDR3 reads CSAGDREGYTF. The CDR3 DNA sequence: TGCAGTGCTGGGGACAGGGAGGGCTACACCTTC.

The J gene is TRBJ2-5, the V gene TRBV7-9; D not certain. Germline V CDR1 and CDR2: SEHNR, FQNEAQ (reference sequence). This CDR3 has 14 residues. Deletions cut 5 bases from V and 3 bases from J, with 13 bases between. This CDR3 is CASSGDWTEETQYF. The CDR3 nucleotides read TGTGCCAGCAGCGGAGACTGGACCGAAGAGACCCAGTACTTC.

The J gene is TRBJ2-2, the V gene TRBV7-8; D may be TRBD1 or TRBD2 (6 bases each). CDR3 length equals 16 residues. Germline CDR1 and CDR2: SGHVS and FQNEAQ. V shed 1 base and J shed 3 bases, with 12 bases lying between them. CDR3 sequence reads: CASSLDGGRDTGELFF. Written as DNA, the CDR3 is TGTGCCAGCAGCTTAGATGGGGGGCGCGACACCGGGGAGCTGTTTTTT. The variable domain in full, with the rest retrieved from reference TRBV7-8 and TRBJ2-2, is GAGVSQSPRYKVAKRGQDVALRCDPISGHVSLFWYQQALGQGPEFLTYFQNEAQLDKSGLPSDRFFAERPEGSVSTLKIQRTQQEDSAVYLCASSLDGGRDTGELFFGEGSRLTVL.

The chain recombines TRBV15 with TRBJ1-5; 8 bases map to TRBD1. Germline CDR1 LNHNV, CDR2 YYDKDF (reference sequence). This CDR3 has 16 residues. The V segment lost 5 bases and the J segment 7 bases; nucleotides outside the gene matches: 13. Here the CDR3 reads CATSLSGRGLRQPQHF. DNA for the CDR3: TGTGCCACCAGCTTAAGCGGCAGGGGGCTAAGACAGCCCCAGCATTTT.

CDR3 loop: CASSPRTESYEQYF. The CDR3 bases are TGTGCCAGCAGCCCTCGGACGGAGTCCTACGAGCAGTACTTC. The genes are TRBV11-1 and TRBJ2-7, with unresolved D. From germline, CDR1 is SGHAT and CDR2 FQDESV (reference sequence). V was pared by 5 bases and J by 1 base, with 12 bases between. CDR3 length equals 14 residues.

The chain has TRBV3-1 and TRBJ2-5; no clear D gene. V lost 3 bases and J 4 bases, leaving 12 bases between the germline ends. Germline V gene data show CDR1 as LGHDT and CDR2 as YNNKEL (reference sequence). This CDR3 has 14 residues. In DNA, the CDR3 is TGTGCCAGCAGCCAGCGGCTCGGAAGAGAGACCCAGTACTTC. Amino acids: CASSQRLGRETQYF.

The rearrangement links TRBV24-1 to TRBJ2-2; D uncertain. V was trimmed by 0 bases and J by 5 bases, leaving 6 bases between them. The CDR3 contains 14 residues. Germline CDR1 reads KGHDR; CDR2 reads SFDVKD. CDR3 sequence reads: CATSDLPQTGELFF. CDR3 DNA sequence: TGTGCCACCAGTGATTTGCCCCAGACCGGGGAGCTGTTTTTT.

This chain uses TRBV13 with TRBJ2-7; 9 nucleotides align to TRBD1. The CDR3 length is 15 residues. Trimming took 5 bases from V and 0 from J; bases not matched to a gene: 5. The germline V gene encodes CDR1 PRHDT and CDR2 FYEKMQ (reference sequence). The chain's CDR3 is CASSEGQGPSYEQYF. The CDR3 coding sequence is TGTGCCAGCAGCGAGGGACAGGGCCCCTCCTACGAGCAGTACTTC.

The V and J genes are TRBV29-1 and TRBJ2-1; TRBD2 matches 13 bases. The V segment lost 7 bases and the J segment 2 bases; nucleotides outside the gene matches: 8. The CDR3 spans 16 residues. Germline V lookup: CDR1 SQVTM, CDR2 ANQGSEA. CDR3 coding DNA: TGCAGCGCCGCCGGACTAGCGGGGGTGGCCTACAATGAGCAGTTCTTC. Translated, it gives CSAAGLAGVAYNEQFF.

V gene TRBV6-5 combines with J gene TRBJ2-3; D perhaps matches TRBD2 (6 bases). Germline V gene lookup returns CDR1 MNHEY and CDR2 SVGAGI. This CDR3 is 13 amino acids long. V was shortened by 4 bases and J by 6 bases, with 11 bases between the two germline ends. CDR3 protein: CASSWDSRDTQYF. DNA for the CDR3: TGTGCCAGCAGTTGGGACTCTAGGGATACGCAGTATTTT.

The rearrangement joins TRBV20-1 to TRBJ2-1; 9 bases agree with TRBD1. Germline CDR1 and CDR2: DFQATT and SNEGSKA (reference sequence). J gave up 5 bases and V 3 bases, and 14 bases lay outside the gene matches. This CDR3 has 17 residues. This CDR3 reads CSASERYRTGVNNEQFF. The CDR3 bases are TGCAGTGCTAGTGAGAGGTATCGGACAGGGGTGAACAATGAGCAGTTCTTC.

J is TRBJ2-2 and V is TRBV20-1, with unresolved D. The CDR3 is 13 amino acids. From germline, CDR1 is DFQATT and CDR2 SNEGSKA (reference sequence). V lost 3 bases and J 1 base, leaving 6 bases between the germline ends. This chain's CDR3 is CSARSRNTGELFF. The CDR3 DNA is TGCAGTGCTAGGTCTAGGAACACCGGGGAGCTGTTTTTT.

The gene calls are TRBV18 and TRBJ2-5, with 13 bases fitting TRBD2. The CDR3 extends over 19 amino acids. Germline CDR1 reads KGHSH; CDR2 reads LQKENI. V dropped 0 bases and J dropped 1; count of bases not matched to a gene: 8. The DNA of the CDR3 is TGTGCCAGCTCACCACCGGGACTAGCGGGGATTACAATCCAAGAGACCCAGTACTTC. Translated: CASSPPGLAGITIQETQYF.

The chain employs TRBV20-1 and TRBJ2-5; 8 positions agree with TRBD2. Trimming cost V 1 base and J 2 bases; bases outside gene matches: 9. The CDR3 runs 16 residues. Germline V CDR1 and CDR2: DFQATT, SNEGSKA (reference sequence). CDR3 sequence: CSARVAPGGSQETQYF. The CDR3 nucleotides are TGCAGTGCTAGAGTCGCCCCGGGGGGGAGTCAAGAGACCCAGTACTTC.

The V call is TRBV27, the J call TRBJ2-1, with TRBD2 as a possible D gene (5 bases). There are 14 residues in the CDR3. V dropped 4 bases and J dropped 4 bases, with 11 bases sitting between them. Germline CDR1 reads MNHEY; CDR2 reads SMNVEV (reference sequence). CDR3 residues: CASSSRTAYNEQFF. CDR3 in DNA: TGTGCCAGCAGTTCCCGGACTGCTTACAATGAGCAGTTCTTC.

This sequence joins TRBV7-6 and TRBJ2-5; TRBD1 matches at 7 bases. Looked up from germline, CDR1 is SGHVS and CDR2 is FNYEAQ. The J segment lost 3 bases and the V segment lost 5 bases, leaving 3 bases of the junction unmatched. This CDR3 has 13 amino acids. The CDR3 spells CASSKDRKETQYF. Written as DNA, the CDR3 is TGTGCCAGCAGCAAGGACAGGAAAGAGACCCAGTACTTC.

V is TRBV9 and J is TRBJ2-7, with a possible D match to TRBD1 (6 bases). The CDR3 has 15 residues. Germline V gives CDR1 SGDLS, CDR2 YYNGEE. V lost 4 bases to trimming and J lost 2 bases, with 16 bases between them. The CDR3 loop is CASSRTRDTPYEQYF. The CDR3 nucleotides are TGTGCCAGCAGCCGGACACGGGACACACCCTACGAGCAGTACTTC.

The chain is built from TRBV6-6 and TRBJ1-1; tentatively, D is TRBD1 (5 bases). Per the germline V gene, CDR1 is MNHNY and CDR2 is SVGAGI (reference sequence). The V end lost 2 bases, the J end lost 9 bases, and 13 bases lay between the germline ends. CDR3 length equals 13 residues. CDR3 protein: CASSYATGTKAFF. The CDR3, as DNA: TGTGCCAGCAGTTACGCAACCGGGACCAAAGCTTTCTTT.

The J gene is TRBJ2-2, the V gene TRBV11-1, with D possibly called TRBD1 or TRBD2 (5 bases each). Trimming removed 6 bases from V and 3 bases from J, with 14 bases in between. The germline CDR1 and CDR2 sequences are SGHAT and FQDESV (reference sequence). The CDR3 totals 15 residues. The DNA for the CDR3 is TGTGCCAGCAGTCCGGGACGGGCGGACACCGGGGAGCTGTTTTTT. Protein sequence: CASSPGRADTGELFF.